Detailed here is one TCR beta chain. The source of the sample is a study of blood T cell repertoires in COVID-19. This CDR3 region has 16 residues. CDR1 MNHEY and CDR2 SMNVEV come from the germline V gene (reference sequence). Trimming at V came to 6 bases and at J to 7 bases, leaving 13 bases not matched to a gene. Per the original methods: Estimation of nucleated cell counts was performed using reference gene primer amplification. Profiled with immunoSEQ multiplex PCR; TCRdb holds only in-frame clones, not every one. The V and J calls and clone size were taken over from that table, and D and trimming were inferred from the DNA. The sample carries 250,000 to 350,000 clones, about 82% recorded once.

The material sequenced was peripheral blood. This clonotype was obtained from a woman between 50 and 59 years old with acute or convalescent COVID-19. This chain links TRBV27 with TRBJ2-7, with 12 bases lining up with TRBD1. CDR3 in amino acids: CASSTGAGQGAGEQYF. CDR3 in DNA: TGTGCCAGCAGCACCGGGGCGGGACAGGGGGCGGGGGAGCAGTACTTC.